Listed here are 9 T cell receptor beta chains from one sample, sequenced in a study of blood T cell repertoires in COVID-19. Profiling relied on immunoSEQ multiplex PCR, and the TCRdb table lists in-frame clones only, not all of them. This table holds 200,000 to 250,000 clones, about 85% found once. The specimen sequenced was peripheral blood. The receptors were gathered from a middle-aged man with acute or convalescent COVID-19.

CDR3 amino acids: CASSGLSPTGELFF. For the CDR3, the DNA is TGTGCCAGCAGCGGACTATCCCCCACCGGGGAGCTGTTTTTT. The V gene is TRBV9, the J gene TRBJ2-2; possible D gene TRBD2, 5 bases. This CDR3 has 14 amino acids. Trimming removed 3 bases at V and 4 bases at J, with 10 bases between. Germline V gene sequence: CDR1 SGDLS, CDR2 YYNGEE.

V usage is TRBV21-1 and J usage is TRBJ1-1; the DNA was not used to check the table's D call, TRBD1. TRBV21-1 has pseudogene status. The CDR3 covers 14 residues. The chain's CDR3 is CASSKVGRGLGAFF. The CDR3 DNA sequence: TGTGCCAGCAGCAAAGTCGGCAGGGGGCTCGGAGCTTTCTTT.

In this sample, this clone turned up once. This chain connects TRBV27 to TRBJ1-1; TRBD1 matches at 7 bases. The CDR3 has 15 amino acids. The V gene's germline CDR1 is MNHEY and CDR2 SMNVEV (reference sequence). The junction had 7 bases not matched to a gene; V was cut back by 0 bases and J by 6 bases. The CDR3 bases are TGTGCCAGCAGTTTATCGACGGGAGGGGGCTCTGAAGCTTTCTTT. It encodes CASSLSTGGGSEAFF.

The chain combines TRBV28 with TRBJ2-7; possibly TRBD2 for D (5 bases). Germline lookup yields CDR1 MDHEN and CDR2 SYDVKM. CDR3 size: 17 residues. Trimming left V 3 bases short and J 3 bases short, with 21 bases between. CDR3 sequence: CASSFKSEGRPYYEQYF. CDR3 in DNA: TGTGCCAGCAGTTTTAAGTCTGAGGGCAGGCCCTACTACGAGCAGTACTTC.

This clone was seen ten or more times. This chain uses TRBV4-3 with TRBJ1-2; perhaps TRBD1 as D (6 bases). The germline V gene has CDR1 LGHNA and CDR2 YSLEER. This CDR3 has 14 amino acids. Trimming took 0 bases from V and 4 from J, leaving 9 bases between them. The CDR3 loop is CASSQDRGGYGYTF. The CDR3 region has the DNA TGCGCCAGCAGCCAAGACCGAGGGGGCTATGGCTACACCTTC.

The rearrangement uses TRBV7-8 and TRBJ1-2; D gene uncertain. Per germline, CDR1 SGHVS and CDR2 FQNEAQ. V was cut by 1 base and J by 6 bases, with 6 bases left in between. This CDR3 comprises 12 residues. The CDR3, as DNA: TGTGCCAGCAGCTTAGAGCAGGATGGCTACACCTTC. Amino acids: CASSLEQDGYTF.

This clone was recorded once. The chain combines TRBV19 with TRBJ1-1; no clear D. V was trimmed by 3 bases and J by 3 bases, leaving 2 bases between them. This CDR3 comprises 11 residues. Germline loops: CDR1 LNHDA, CDR2 SQIVND (reference sequence). For the CDR3, the DNA is TGTGCCAGTAGTATCGACACTGAAGCTTTCTTT. It yields the protein CASSIDTEAFF.

V is TRBV18 and J is TRBJ1-1; D possibly corresponds to TRBD1 (5 bases). V was pared by 5 bases and J by 0 bases, with 10 bases between. Germline V gene data show CDR1 as KGHSH and CDR2 as LQKENI. The CDR3 totals 14 residues. The DNA for the CDR3 is TGTGCCAGCTCAATCACAGGATTGAACACTGAAGCTTTCTTT. This codes for CASSITGLNTEAFF.

This chain links TRBV7-2 with TRBJ1-1; TRBD1 is a possible D gene (5 bases). Trimming took 5 bases from V and 1 from J, leaving 8 bases between them. CDR3 size: 13 residues. Germline V gene lookup returns CDR1 SGHTA and CDR2 FQGNSA. The CDR3 bases are TGTGCCAGCAGCGTACAGGAGAACACTGAAGCTTTCTTT. Protein: CASSVQENTEAFF.